This is a list of T cell receptor beta chains from one sample in a study of vaccination and CD4 T cells after COVID-19. Their target antigens are unknown. In TCRdb, the PCR reads were re-called with MiXCR into one record per CDR3 protein. The table has about 8,900 distinct CDR3 sequences, 28% seen once. The sample comprised CD4+ T cells from blood, cultured in vitro. The receptor source for this set is a human donor in good health. The CDR3 runs from the conserved cysteine through the conserved F or W. A D gene is named only where the DNA matches it firmly. Not all rows give a size; the values are once, few, many and, for expanded clones, a class.

clone size | D gene | J gene | V gene | CDR3 DNA | CDR3 protein
. | . | TRBJ1-6 | TRBV2 | TGTGCCAGCAGTGATCGGTGGGGGCGGGGATCACCCCTCCACTTT | CASSDRWGRGSPLHF
medium-sized | . | TRBJ1-6 | TRBV27 | TGTGCCACCTCGCTAGGGGTGATCCACTATAATTCACCCCTCCACTTT | CATSLGVIHYNSPLHF
. | . | TRBJ1-3 | TRBV6-2/TRBV6-3 | TGTGCCAGCAGATCCCGGGACCGGCCAAACTCTGGAAACACCATATATTTT | CASRSRDRPNSGNTIYF
few | TRBD1 | TRBJ1-5 | TRBV27 | TGTGCGAGACCCGGGACAGGGCGGAAGCAGCCCCAGCATTTT | CARPGTGRKQPQHF
few | . | TRBJ1-2 | TRBV4-3 | TGCGCCAGCAGCCAAGATTCAGGTTTTGAAGCTAACTATGGCTACACCTTC | CASSQDSGFEANYGYTF
few | . | TRBJ1-1 | TRBV19 | TGTGCCAGTAGTTCTGCCCCCAGGGCCCCTGAAGCTTTCTTT | CASSSAPRAPEAFF
. | TRBD1 | TRBJ1-1 | TRBV7-9 | TGTGCCAGCAGCCGGACAGGGTTTACTGAAGCTTTCTTT | CASSRTGFTEAFF
. | . | TRBJ2-7 | TRBV11-3 | TGTGCCAGCAGCTTAGCAGCGGGCCCCAGCTCCTACGAGCAGTACTTC | CASSLAAGPSSYEQYF
. | . | TRBJ2-5 | TRBV20-1 | TGCAGTGAGGAGGGAGAAGAAGAGACCCAGTACTTC | CSEEGEEETQYF
. | TRBD2 | TRBJ2-5 | TRBV7-9 | TGTGCCAGCAGCTTACCCCCTAGGCTAGCGGGACTTCGGGAGACCCAGTACTTC | CASSLPPRLAGLRETQYF
few | . | TRBJ2-3 | TRBV27 | TGTGCCAGCAGTTTTAGCGGAAGCACAGATACGCAGTATTTT | CASSFSGSTDTQYF
few | . | TRBJ1-5 | TRBV10-3 | TGTGCCATCAGCCTCGGGGTTGGGCAGCCCCAGCATTTT | CAISLGVGQPQHF
. | . | TRBJ2-5 | TRBV7-3 | TGTGCCAGCAGCTTAACGAAGGTCGGTGGGGAGACCCAGTACTTC | CASSLTKVGGETQYF
few | . | TRBJ2-7 | TRBV4-2 | TGTGCCAGCAGCCAAGATATAGGTCGGGGCTACGAGCAGTACTTC | CASSQDIGRGYEQYF
. | . | TRBJ2-1 | TRBV7-9 | TGTGCCAGCAGCTTAGGAGTCGGGAGATTGAATGAGCAGTTCTTC | CASSLGVGRLNEQFF
. | . | TRBJ1-2 | TRBV28 | TGTGCCAGCAGTTTACATCAGGGTTCAGCTAACTATGGCTACACCTTC | CASSLHQGSANYGYTF
few | . | TRBJ1-2 | TRBV20-1 | TGCAGTGCTAGAGGTCCACGTGGATTTAACTATGGCTACACCTTC | CSARGPRGFNYGYTF
. | . | TRBJ2-5 | TRBV20-1 | TGCAGTGGGATCTCCCCTCGAACCTCACCGATCCAAGAGACCCAGTACTTC | CSGISPRTSPIQETQYF
. | TRBD1 | TRBJ2-7 | TRBV6-5 | TGTGCCAGCAGTTACCTACAGGGGCGGAGCTCCTACGAGCAGTACTTC | CASSYLQGRSSYEQYF
. | . | TRBJ1-1 | TRBV7-3 | TGTGCCAGCAGCTTAGAAGTGGCCAACACTGAAGCTTTCTTT | CASSLEVANTEAFF